The T cell receptor (beta chain) described here comes from a study of identical twins' blood T cells. Both ends of each TCR cDNA library bore sample-specific barcodes. MiXCR was run by TCRdb on the 5' RACE reads, yielding one entry per CDR3 protein. Here the sample spans fewer than 450,000 distinct CDR3 sequences, roughly 27% being singletons. The donors were healthy female monozygous twins, three pairs in total. The three twin pairs were reared together, likely meeting the same infections. This clonotype showed up just a few times. This receptor was obtained from a woman aged 18 to 55 in good health. The specimen sequenced was PBMCs.

CDR3 sequence: CASSLLTGLTGELFF. The CDR3, as DNA: TGTGCCAGCAGTTTGCTGACAGGTTTAACCGGGGAGCTGTTTTTT. The chain combines TRBV7-9 with TRBJ2-2; a weak D match, TRBD1 (6 bases). The CDR3 loop spans 15 amino acids. V lost 6 bases, J lost 5 bases, and 16 bases lay in between. In germline, CDR1 is SEHNR, CDR2 FQNEAQ (reference sequence).